This section outlines one T cell receptor beta chain sequence together with its context. This entry comes from a study of neoadjuvant anti-PD-1 for oral cavity cancer. Sequencing was performed with immunoSEQ multiplex PCR; in TCRdb, only in-frame clones are kept and a portion is missing. The sample includes fewer than 20,000 clones, around 72% of them seen just once. The CDR3 extends over 19 amino acids. Germline CDR1 is SEHNR and CDR2 is FQNEAQ (reference sequence). J lost 0 bases, V lost 3 bases, and 17 bases had no gene match. The clonotype comes from a person aged 40-85 years with oral cavity squamous cell carcinoma. The rearrangement links TRBV7-9 to TRBJ2-7; 7 bases match TRBD1. Sequencing used PBMCs, obtained before nivolumab (anti-PD-1) treatment. As DNA, the CDR3 is TGTGCCAGCAGCTTCTACTTTACCTGGGACAGCCAGAGCTCCTACGAGCAGTACTTC. The encoded protein is CASSFYFTWDSQSSYEQYF.